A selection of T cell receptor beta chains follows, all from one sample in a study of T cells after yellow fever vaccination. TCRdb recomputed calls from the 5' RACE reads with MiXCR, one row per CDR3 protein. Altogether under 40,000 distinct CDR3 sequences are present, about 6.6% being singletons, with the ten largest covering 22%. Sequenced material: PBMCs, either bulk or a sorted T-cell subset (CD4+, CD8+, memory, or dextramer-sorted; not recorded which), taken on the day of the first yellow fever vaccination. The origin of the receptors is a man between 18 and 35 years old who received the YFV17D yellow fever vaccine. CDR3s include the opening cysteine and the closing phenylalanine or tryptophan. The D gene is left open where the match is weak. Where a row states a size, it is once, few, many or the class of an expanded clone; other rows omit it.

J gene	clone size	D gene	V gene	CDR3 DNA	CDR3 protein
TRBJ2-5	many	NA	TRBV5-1	TGCGCCAGCAGCACCTCGGACAGACAAGAGACCCAGTACTTC	CASSTSDRQETQYF
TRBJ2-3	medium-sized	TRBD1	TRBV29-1	TGCAGCGTTGAGACTTGGGACAGGGGACTCCTAGCACAAGATACGCAGTATTTT	CSVETWDRGLLAQDTQYF
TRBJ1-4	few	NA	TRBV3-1	TGTGCCAGCAGCCAAGATTCGCAGGATACTGAAAAACTGTTTTTT	CASSQDSQDTEKLFF
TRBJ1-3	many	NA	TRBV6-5	TGTGCCAGCAGTTCTCAGGGGATCGAAAACACCATATATTTT	CASSSQGIENTIYF
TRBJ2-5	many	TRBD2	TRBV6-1	TGTGCCAGCGGTGTGTTAGCGGGAGAGACCCAGTACTTC	CASGVLAGETQYF
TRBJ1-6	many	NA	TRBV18	TGTGCCAGCTCACCTCTCATAACAGGGAGCAATTCACCCCTCCACTTT	CASSPLITGSNSPLHF
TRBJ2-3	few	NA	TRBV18	TGTGCCAGCTCACCACCTCTAGATACGCAGTATTTT	CASSPPLDTQYF
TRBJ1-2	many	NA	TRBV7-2	TGTGCCAGCAGCCCCCGAACCCAGGGGTCAGGGGGCTACACCTTC	CASSPRTQGSGGYTF
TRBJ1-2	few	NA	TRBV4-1	TGCGCCAGCAGCCCCGGGGCCGGAAACTATGGCTACACCTTC	CASSPGAGNYGYTF
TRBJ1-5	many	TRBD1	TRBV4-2	TGTGCCAGCAGCCAAGACCCGGACAGGTTAAATCAGCCCCAGCATTTT	CASSQDPDRLNQPQHF
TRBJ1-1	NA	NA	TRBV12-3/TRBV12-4	TGTGCCATCTCCCGGGACTCGTGGACTGAAGCTTTCTTT	CAISRDSWTEAFF
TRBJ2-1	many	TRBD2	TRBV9	TGTGCCAGCAGCCTGCTAGCGGGCTTCGGTGAGCAGTTCTTC	CASSLLAGFGEQFF
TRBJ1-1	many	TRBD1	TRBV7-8	TGTGCCAGCAGGGGATACAGGGGTGCGTACACTGAAGCTTTCTTT	CASRGYRGAYTEAFF
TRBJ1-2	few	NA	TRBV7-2	TGTGCCAGCAGCACCGGGACGGGCTATGGCTACACCTTC	CASSTGTGYGYTF
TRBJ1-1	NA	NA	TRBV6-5	TGTGCCAGCAGTTGGACGAACCAGAACACTGAAGCTTTCTTT	CASSWTNQNTEAFF
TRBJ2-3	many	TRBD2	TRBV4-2	TGTGCCAGCAGCCAAGAGCCCGCTAGCGGAGGGTCAGCTACGCAGTATTTT	CASSQEPASGGSATQYF
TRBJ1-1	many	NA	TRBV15	TGTGCCACCAGCAGAGATGTCGAGGGAGCTTTCTTT	CATSRDVEGAFF
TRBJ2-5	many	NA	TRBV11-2	TGTGCCAGCAGCCTCCGCGGAGAGGGGACCCAGTACTTC	CASSLRGEGTQYF
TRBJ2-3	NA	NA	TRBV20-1	TGCAGTGCTAGTGGGGTTACAGATACGCAGTATTTT	CSASGVTDTQYF
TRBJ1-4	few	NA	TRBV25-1	TGTGCCAGCAGTGAATCTAGGGGCGGTGAAAAACTGTTTTTT	CASSESRGGEKLFF
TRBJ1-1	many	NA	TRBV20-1	TGCAGTGCTAGTCTGCGAGACACTGAAGCTTTCTTT	CSASLRDTEAFF
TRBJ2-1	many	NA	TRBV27	TGTGCCAGCGGAATCGGGACGTACTACAATGAGCAGTTCTTC	CASGIGTYYNEQFF
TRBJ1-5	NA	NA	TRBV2	TGTGCCAGCAATCTAAGGGTAGCTGCTCAGCCCCAGCATTTT	CASNLRVAAQPQHF
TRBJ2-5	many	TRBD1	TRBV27	TGTGCCAGCAGGCGGACAGGGTCAGAGACCCAGTACTTC	CASRRTGSETQYF
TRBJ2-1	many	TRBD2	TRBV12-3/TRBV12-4	TGTGCCAGCAAACCGGGGGGGAGGCGTGATGAGCAGTTCTTC	CASKPGGRRDEQFF
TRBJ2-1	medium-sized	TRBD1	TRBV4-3	TGCGCCAGCAGCCAAGAGGGACAGGGGTGGGATGAGCAGTTCTTC	CASSQEGQGWDEQFF
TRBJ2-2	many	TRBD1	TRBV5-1	TGCGCCAGCAGCGAGGGACAGGGGGTTGCCGGGGAGCTGTTTTTT	CASSEGQGVAGELFF
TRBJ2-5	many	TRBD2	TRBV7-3	TGTGCCAGCAGCTTAGCGGGGGTCCCTCAGGAGACCCAGTACTTC	CASSLAGVPQETQYF
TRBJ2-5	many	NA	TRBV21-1	TGTGCCAGCAGCACCCGATACAGCGCCAGGGGGAAGACCCAGTACTTC	CASSTRYSARGKTQYF
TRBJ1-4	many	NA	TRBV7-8	TGTGCCAGCAGCTTGGTACAGGGAACTAATGAAAAACTGTTTTTT	CASSLVQGTNEKLFF
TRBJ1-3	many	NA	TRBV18	TGTGCCAGCTCACCATATCCTGGGGCCTCTGGAAACACCATATATTTT	CASSPYPGASGNTIYF
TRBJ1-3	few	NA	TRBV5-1	TGCGCCAGCAGCCCAGGCTACAGGCCTGCCTCTGGAAACACCATATATTTT	CASSPGYRPASGNTIYF
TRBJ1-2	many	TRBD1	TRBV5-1	TGCGCCAGCAGCTTGGAACAGGGGGCAGGTCGTGGCTACACCTTC	CASSLEQGAGRGYTF
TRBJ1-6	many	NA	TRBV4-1	TGCGCCAGCAGCCAAGTCCCGGGGAGGGAATCCCTCCACTTT	CASSQVPGRESLHF
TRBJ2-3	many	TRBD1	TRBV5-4	TGTGCCACCCGAGGGGGCGAGGGCACAGATACGCAGTATTTT	CATRGGEGTDTQYF
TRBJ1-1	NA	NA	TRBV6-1	TGTACCAGCAGTAAGCCGGGGTTAACTGAAGCTTTCTTT	CTSSKPGLTEAFF
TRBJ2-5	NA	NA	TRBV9	TGTGCCAGCAGCAAAAATGTCGAGGGGCAAGAGACCCAGTACTTC	CASSKNVEGQETQYF
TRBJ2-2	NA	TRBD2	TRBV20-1	TGCAGTGCTAGACCTTCTCCGGGGGGACTCCCGAACACCGGGGAGCTGTTTTTT	CSARPSPGGLPNTGELFF
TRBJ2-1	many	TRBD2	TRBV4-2	TGTGCCAGCAGCCAAGATGGGACTAGCGGCTACAATGAGCAGTTCTTC	CASSQDGTSGYNEQFF
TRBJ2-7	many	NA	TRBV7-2	TGTGCCAGCAGCTTAGCAGGGGGGGCGCGTTACTACGAGCAGTACTTC	CASSLAGGARYYEQYF
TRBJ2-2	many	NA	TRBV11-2	TGTGCCAGCAGCTTAGATACAGCGAACACCGGGGAGCTGTTTTTT	CASSLDTANTGELFF
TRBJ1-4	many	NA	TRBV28	TGTGCCAGCAGTTCGGGGCCCACTAATGAAAAACTGTTTTTT	CASSSGPTNEKLFF
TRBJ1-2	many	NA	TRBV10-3	TGTGCCATCAGTGACACGTTTTATGGCTACACCTTC	CAISDTFYGYTF
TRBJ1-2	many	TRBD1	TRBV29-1	TGCAGCGTTGGAGGGGGCGCGAGTTATGGCTACACCTTC	CSVGGGASYGYTF
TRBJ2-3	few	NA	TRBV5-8	TGTGCCAGCCTCCTTGGACGGACAGATACGCAGTATTTT	CASLLGRTDTQYF